This TCR beta chain was documented in a study of cytomegalovirus exposure and HLA in healthy donors. This clone was picked up one time. Amplification used 60 Vbeta primers and 13 Jbeta primers. TCRdb's table, derived via immunoSEQ multiplex PCR, lists solely in-frame clones and lacks some. The table shows about 130,000 clones, with roughly 77% occurring only once. Trimming removed 4 bases from V and 1 base from J, with 17 bases in between. The germline V gene encodes CDR1 SGHRS and CDR2 YFSETQ. The CDR3 has 16 residues. The rearrangement joins TRBV5-1 to TRBJ1-1; D is perhaps TRBD1 (5 bases). This TCR derives from a man aged 25 to 40 in good health and CMV-seronegative. The sequenced material came from PBMCs. This CDR3 is CASSPYGTGGNTEAFF. CDR3 nucleotide sequence: TGCGCCAGCAGCCCGTATGGGACGGGGGGGAACACTGAAGCTTTCTTT. Filled out from reference TRBV5-1 and TRBJ1-1, the complete variable domain reads KAGVTQTPRYLIKTRGQQVTLSCSPISGHRSVSWYQQTPGQGLQFLFEYFSETQRNKGNFPGRFSGRQFSNSRSEMNVSTLELGDSALYLCASSPYGTGGNTEAFFGQGTRLTVV.